Following are 20 T cell receptor beta chains from one sample sequenced in a study of blood T cell repertoires in COVID-19. Sequencing used immunoSEQ multiplex PCR; TCRdb keeps in-frame clones, though not all of them. The table includes approximately 170,000 clones, 70% to 85% detected once. Source material: PBMCs or T cells enriched from blood (not recorded which). These receptors were collected from a woman between 25 and 40 years old who had recovered from COVID-19.

V is TRBV7-3 and J is TRBJ2-3; D is possibly TRBD1 (5 bases). This CDR3 has 14 residues. The germline V gene has CDR1 SGHTA and CDR2 FQGTGA. Trimming shortened V by 5 bases and J by 4 bases, and 13 bases separated the two germline ends. For the CDR3, the DNA is TGTGCCAGCAGCACAGGATGGGGTTCAGATACGCAGTATTTT. Translation gives CASSTGWGSDTQYF.

This sequence joins TRBV5-6 and TRBJ2-4; D gene unclear. Per the germline V gene, CDR1 is SGHDT and CDR2 is YYEEEE. The CDR3 covers 15 residues. The ends were cut back, 5 bases at V and 1 base at J, with 13 bases in the middle. CDR3 loop: CASRGYGAAKNIQYF. For the CDR3, the DNA is TGTGCCAGCAGGGGCTATGGTGCGGCCAAAAACATTCAGTACTTC.

V and J are TRBV7-8 and TRBJ1-1; maybe TRBD1 (5 bases). Germline CDR1 and CDR2: SGHVS and FQNEAQ. The CDR3 runs to 15 residues. Trimming cost V 5 bases and J 7 bases, with 20 bases left between them. The chain's CDR3 is CASSPPGGGLGEAFF. CDR3 coding DNA: TGTGCCAGCAGCCCCCCCGGGGGTGGTCTGGGTGAAGCTTTCTTT.

This clone came up once. The chain links TRBV7-9 to TRBJ1-1, with 7 positions matching TRBD1. Per the germline V gene, CDR1 is SEHNR and CDR2 is FQNEAQ (reference sequence). The CDR3 spans 14 residues. Trimming at V came to 6 bases and at J to 1 base, leaving 5 bases not matched to a gene. This CDR3 is CASSSTGTNTEAFF. CDR3 sequence (DNA): TGTGCCAGCAGTTCGACAGGGACGAACACTGAAGCTTTCTTT. Full variable domain (rest looked up from reference TRBV7-9 and TRBJ1-1): DTGVSQNPRHKITKRGQNVTFRCDPISEHNRLYWYRQTLGQGPEFLTYFQNEAQLEKSRLLSDRFSAERPKGSFSTLEIQRTEQGDSAMYLCASSSTGTNTEAFFGQGTRLTVV.

The chain uses TRBV19 and TRBJ1-5; TRBD1 might be the D (5 bases). This CDR3 has 13 amino acids. Trimming shortened V by 0 bases and J by 5 bases, and 5 bases separated the two germline ends. Germline V lookup: CDR1 LNHDA, CDR2 SQIVND (reference sequence). CDR3 sequence: CASSIDRDQPQHF. DNA for the CDR3: TGTGCCAGTAGTATAGACAGGGATCAGCCCCAGCATTTT.

This chain joins TRBV5-1 and TRBJ2-2; D might be TRBD1 (5 bases). The CDR3 extends over 15 amino acids. V dropped 0 bases and J dropped 4 bases, with 10 bases sitting between them. From germline, CDR1 is SGHRS and CDR2 YFSETQ. Written as DNA, the CDR3 is TGCGCCAGCAGCTTGGCACCAGGGCTCACCGGGGAGCTGTTTTTT. This codes for CASSLAPGLTGELFF.

The gene calls are TRBV5-1 and TRBJ2-7; 11 bases line up with TRBD1. The CDR3 is 15 residues long. The V segment lost 2 bases and the J segment 3 bases; nucleotides outside the gene matches: 4. Germline V lookup: CDR1 SGHRS, CDR2 YFSETQ. The CDR3 sequence: CASSFGTGGFYEQYV. The CDR3 nucleotides are TGCGCCAGCAGCTTTGGGACAGGGGGATTCTACGAGCAGTACGTC.

The V and J genes are TRBV10-3 and TRBJ1-4; 8 bases line up with TRBD1. The CDR3 spans 14 residues. V was pared by 11 bases and J by 8 bases, with 13 bases of the junction left unmatched. The germline V gene encodes CDR1 ENHRY and CDR2 SYGVKD. CDR3 coding DNA: TGTGCCGCCGCTCCAGGGGGCGCAGGGGAAAAACTGTTTTTT. This codes for CAAAPGGAGEKLFF.

Written as DNA, the CDR3 is TGTGCCAGCAGTGATGAAGGACAGGGCCATGGCTACACCTTC. This encodes CASSDEGQGHGYTF. The chain links TRBV2 to TRBJ1-2; 8 nucleotides agree with TRBD1. Germline V CDR1 and CDR2: SNHLY, FYNNEI. Trimming removed 3 bases from V and 6 bases from J; junction bases left unmatched: 6. This CDR3 has 14 amino acids.

The genes are TRBV7-2 and TRBJ1-2, with 8 bases aligning to TRBD1. There are 15 residues in the CDR3. Germline assignment: CDR1 SGHTA and CDR2 FQGNSA. After removal of 1 base from V and 5 bases from J, the junction contained 6 bases not matched to a gene. The CDR3 here is CASSLDTGGAYGYTF. CDR3 DNA: TGTGCCAGCAGCTTAGATACAGGGGGGGCGTATGGCTACACCTTC.

This clone appeared once. V usage is TRBV19 and J usage is TRBJ1-2, with 7 bases that match TRBD1. CDR3 length: 15 amino acids. Germline V gene data show CDR1 as LNHDA and CDR2 as SQIVND (reference sequence). The V and J ends lost 6 bases and 6 bases, in that order; junction bases with no gene match: 13. Here the CDR3 reads CASSHFLRTGNGYTF. CDR3 coding DNA: TGTGCCAGTAGCCATTTCTTAAGGACAGGAAATGGCTACACCTTC.

The gene calls are TRBV15 and TRBJ2-7; TRBD1 aligns across 11 bases. Germline V gives CDR1 LNHNV, CDR2 YYDKDF (reference sequence). This CDR3 contains 14 residues. V was clipped by 4 bases and J by 6 bases; unmatched bases: 5. The CDR3 nucleotides read TGTGCCACCAGCAAAGGACAGGGGGCGTCCGAGCAGTACTTC. It encodes CATSKGQGASEQYF.

This chain joins TRBV19 and TRBJ2-1; D not resolved. The CDR3 has 12 residues. Germline V lookup: CDR1 LNHDA, CDR2 SQIVND (reference sequence). Trimming took 2 bases from V and 12 from J, leaving 11 bases between them. The CDR3 nucleotides read TGTGCCAGTAGTATAACCCCACTCGCGCAGTTCTTC. Its protein product is CASSITPLAQFF.

The chain is built from TRBV2 and TRBJ1-6; the match to TRBD1 covers 9 bases. The CDR3 totals 14 residues. V shed 8 bases, J shed 7 bases, and the junction held 6 bases outside the gene matches. Germline CDR1 SNHLY, CDR2 FYNNEI. CDR3 amino acids: CASDGTGKNSPLHF. The CDR3 DNA reads as TGTGCCAGCGATGGGACAGGGAAGAATTCACCCCTCCACTTT.

The rearrangement joins TRBV5-1 to TRBJ2-5; D is unclear. V was cut by 1 base and J by 5 bases, with 9 bases left in between. In germline, CDR1 is SGHRS, CDR2 YFSETQ. The CDR3 has 13 amino acids. As DNA, the CDR3 is TGCGCCAGCAGCTTGACTCCCGGGGAGACCCAGTACTTC. Its protein is CASSLTPGETQYF.

V usage is TRBV28 and J usage is TRBJ1-2; D perhaps matches TRBD1 (6 bases). Germline values: CDR1 MDHEN, CDR2 SYDVKM. The CDR3 runs 12 residues. V lost 9 bases and J lost 8, with 16 bases in between. In nucleotides, the CDR3 is TGTGCCAGTAAAGAGGACAGTTGGGGCTACACCTTC. As protein: CASKEDSWGYTF.

Here the CDR3 DNA reads TGTGCCAGCGGGACTAGCGGGAGGGCCCACGAGCAGTACTTC. Residues: CASGTSGRAHEQYF. The chain couples TRBV9 to TRBJ2-7, with 16 bases lining up with TRBD2. CDR1 and CDR2 from the germline V gene are SGDLS and YYNGEE. The CDR3 spans 14 residues. V lost 7 bases and J lost 5; bases outside the gene matches: 3.

The V gene is TRBV7-3, the J gene TRBJ1-1; 8 bases line up with TRBD1. J gave up 4 bases and V 5 bases, and 9 bases lay outside the gene matches. CDR1 and CDR2 (germline): SGHTA, FQGTGA. The CDR3 sequence is 15 residues long. The CDR3 region is CASSPSGGAGTEAFF. CDR3 DNA: TGTGCCAGCAGCCCATCAGGGGGCGCGGGCACTGAAGCTTTCTTT.

This clone was observed a single time. The chain uses TRBV4-1 and TRBJ1-2; possibly TRBD1 for D (5 bases). The V gene's germline CDR1 is MGHRA and CDR2 YSYEKL. Trimming removed 0 bases from V and 5 bases from J, with 10 bases in between. This CDR3 has 14 amino acids. CDR3 nucleotides: TGCGCCAGCAGCCAAGATATCCAGGGTTATGGCTACACCTTC. It encodes CASSQDIQGYGYTF.

The gene calls are TRBV19 and TRBJ2-3; 14 bases line up with TRBD2. The CDR3 runs 19 residues. Per germline, CDR1 LNHDA and CDR2 SQIVND (reference sequence). V shed 5 bases and J 1 base; nucleotides not matched to a gene: 11. DNA of the CDR3: TGTGCCAGTAGTTCTAATCGGGGGACTAGCGGGGGAGGCACAGATACGCAGTATTTT. It translates to CASSSNRGTSGGGTDTQYF.